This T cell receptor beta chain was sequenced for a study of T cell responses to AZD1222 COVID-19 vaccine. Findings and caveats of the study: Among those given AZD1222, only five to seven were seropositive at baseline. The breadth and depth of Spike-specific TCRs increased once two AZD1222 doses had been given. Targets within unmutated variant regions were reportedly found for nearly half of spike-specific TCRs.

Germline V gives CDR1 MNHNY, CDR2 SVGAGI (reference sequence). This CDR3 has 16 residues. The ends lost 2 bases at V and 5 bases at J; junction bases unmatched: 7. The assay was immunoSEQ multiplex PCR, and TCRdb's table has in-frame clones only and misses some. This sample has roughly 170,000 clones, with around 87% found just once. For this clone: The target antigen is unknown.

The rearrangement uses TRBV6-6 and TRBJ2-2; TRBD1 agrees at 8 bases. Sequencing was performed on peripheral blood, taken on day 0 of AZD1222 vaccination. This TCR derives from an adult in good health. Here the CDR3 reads CASSYGQGFGTGELFF. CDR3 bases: TGTGCCAGCAGTTACGGACAGGGTTTTGGTACCGGGGAGCTGTTTTTT.